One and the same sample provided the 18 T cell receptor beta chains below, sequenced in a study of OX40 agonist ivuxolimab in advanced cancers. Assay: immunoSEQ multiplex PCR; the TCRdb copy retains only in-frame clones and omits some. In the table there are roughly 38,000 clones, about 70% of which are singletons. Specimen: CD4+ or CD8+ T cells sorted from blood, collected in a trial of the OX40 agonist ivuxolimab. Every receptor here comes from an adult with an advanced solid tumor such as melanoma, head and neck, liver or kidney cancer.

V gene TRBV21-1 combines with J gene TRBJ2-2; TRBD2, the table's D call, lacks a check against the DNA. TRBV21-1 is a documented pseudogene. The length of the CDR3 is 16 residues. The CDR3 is CASSKGESPNTGELFF. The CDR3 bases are TGTGCCAGCAGCAAAGGTGAGAGCCCGAACACCGGGGAGCTGTTTTTT.

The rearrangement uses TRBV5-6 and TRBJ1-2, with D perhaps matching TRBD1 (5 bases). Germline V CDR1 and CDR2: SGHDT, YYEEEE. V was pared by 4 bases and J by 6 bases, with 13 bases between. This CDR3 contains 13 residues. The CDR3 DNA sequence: TGTGCCAGCAGCGACGTGGGGGGGAATGGCTACACCTTC. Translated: CASSDVGGNGYTF.

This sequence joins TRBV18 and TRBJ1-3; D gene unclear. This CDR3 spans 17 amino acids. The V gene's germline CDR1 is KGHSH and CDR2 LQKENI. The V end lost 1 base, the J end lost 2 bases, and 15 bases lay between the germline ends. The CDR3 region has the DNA TGTGCCAGCTCACCACTAGGAGAGCCGAGGACTGGAAACACCATATATTTT. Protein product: CASSPLGEPRTGNTIYF.

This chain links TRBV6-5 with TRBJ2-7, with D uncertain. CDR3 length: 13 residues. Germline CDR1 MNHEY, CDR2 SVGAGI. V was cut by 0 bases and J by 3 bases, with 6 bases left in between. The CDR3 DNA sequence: TGTGCCAGCAGTTACTCGATGGACTACGAGCAGTACTTC. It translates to CASSYSMDYEQYF.

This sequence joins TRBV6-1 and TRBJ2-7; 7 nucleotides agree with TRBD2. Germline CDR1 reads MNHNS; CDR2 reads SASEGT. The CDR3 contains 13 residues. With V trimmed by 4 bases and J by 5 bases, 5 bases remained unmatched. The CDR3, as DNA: TGTGCCAGCAGTGGGGGGGGGTCCCACGAGCAGTACGTC. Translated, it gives CASSGGGSHEQYV.

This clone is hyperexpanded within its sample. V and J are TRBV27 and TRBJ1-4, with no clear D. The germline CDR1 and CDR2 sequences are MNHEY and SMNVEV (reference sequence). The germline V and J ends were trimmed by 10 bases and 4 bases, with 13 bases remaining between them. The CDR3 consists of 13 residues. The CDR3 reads CATSEEGNEKLFF. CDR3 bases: TGTGCCACCTCAGAAGAGGGTAATGAAAAACTGTTTTTT.

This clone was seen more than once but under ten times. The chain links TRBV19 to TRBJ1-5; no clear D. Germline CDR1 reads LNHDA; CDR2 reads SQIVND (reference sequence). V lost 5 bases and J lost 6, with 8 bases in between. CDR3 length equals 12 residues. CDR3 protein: CASSYPTQPQHF. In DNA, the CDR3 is TGTGCCAGTAGTTACCCGACTCAGCCCCAGCATTTT.

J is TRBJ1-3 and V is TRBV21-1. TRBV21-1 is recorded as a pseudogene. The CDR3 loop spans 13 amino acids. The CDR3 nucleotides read TGTGCCAGCCCTAGACTCTCTGGAAACACCATATATTTT. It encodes CASPRLSGNTIYF.

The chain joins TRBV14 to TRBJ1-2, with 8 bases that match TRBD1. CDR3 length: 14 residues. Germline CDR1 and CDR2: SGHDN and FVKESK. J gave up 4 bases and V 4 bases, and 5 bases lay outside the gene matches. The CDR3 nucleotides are TGTGCCAGCAGCCGTGGGACAGGTATCTATGGCTACACCTTC. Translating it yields CASSRGTGIYGYTF.

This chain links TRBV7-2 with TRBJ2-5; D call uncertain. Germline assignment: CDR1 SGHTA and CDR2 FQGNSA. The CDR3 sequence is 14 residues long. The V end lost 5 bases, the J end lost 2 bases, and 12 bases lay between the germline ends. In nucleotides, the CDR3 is TGTGCCAGCAGCACCCTCGGGTTTCAAGAGACCCAGTACTTC. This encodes CASSTLGFQETQYF.

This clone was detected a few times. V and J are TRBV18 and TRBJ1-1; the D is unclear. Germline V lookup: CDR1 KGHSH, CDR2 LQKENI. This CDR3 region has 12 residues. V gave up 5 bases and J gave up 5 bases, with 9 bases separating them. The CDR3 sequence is CASSGEKTEAFF. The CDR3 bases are TGTGCCAGCTCAGGGGAAAAAACTGAAGCTTTCTTT.

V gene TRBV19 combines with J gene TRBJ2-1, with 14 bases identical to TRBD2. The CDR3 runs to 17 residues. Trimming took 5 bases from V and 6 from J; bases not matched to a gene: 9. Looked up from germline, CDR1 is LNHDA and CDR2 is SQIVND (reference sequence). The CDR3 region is CASSPQTSGGAGNEQFF. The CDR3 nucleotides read TGTGCCAGTAGTCCACAGACTAGCGGGGGGGCCGGCAATGAGCAGTTCTTC. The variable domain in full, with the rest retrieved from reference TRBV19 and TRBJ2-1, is DGGITQSPKYLFRKEGQNVTLSCEQNLNHDAMYWYRQDPGQGLRLIYYSQIVNDFQKGDIAEGYSVSREKKESFPLTVTSAQKNPTAFYLCASSPQTSGGAGNEQFFGPGTRLTVL.

The CDR3 is CASSQRGRAEAFF. In DNA form, the CDR3 reads TGTGCCAGCAGCCAAAGGGGACGCGCTGAAGCTTTCTTT. This chain links TRBV14 with TRBJ1-1; TRBD1 is a possible D gene (5 bases). CDR3 length equals 13 residues. V gave up 2 bases and J gave up 6 bases, with 10 bases separating them. Germline CDR1 SGHDN, CDR2 FVKESK.

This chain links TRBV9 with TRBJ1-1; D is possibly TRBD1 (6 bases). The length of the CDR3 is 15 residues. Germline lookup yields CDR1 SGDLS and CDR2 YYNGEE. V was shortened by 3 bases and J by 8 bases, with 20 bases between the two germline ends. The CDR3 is CASSESGTPTSEAFF. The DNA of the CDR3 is TGTGCCAGCAGCGAATCCGGGACACCAACCTCGGAAGCTTTCTTT.

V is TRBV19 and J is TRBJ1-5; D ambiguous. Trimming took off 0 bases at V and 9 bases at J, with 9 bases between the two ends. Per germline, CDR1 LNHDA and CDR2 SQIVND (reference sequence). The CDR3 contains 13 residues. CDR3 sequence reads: CASSIDRTTPQHF. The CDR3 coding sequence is TGTGCCAGTAGTATAGATAGGACGACGCCCCAGCATTTT.

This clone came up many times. CDR3 bases: TGCGCCAGCAGCTTGGTCCCTGACAGGGCCAACACTGAAGCTTTCTTT. This codes for CASSLVPDRANTEAFF. This sequence joins TRBV5-1 and TRBJ1-1; 7 nucleotides align to TRBD1. Per germline, CDR1 SGHRS and CDR2 YFSETQ. The CDR3 runs 16 residues. V was pared by 0 bases and J by 2 bases, with 7 bases of the junction left unmatched. Drawing the rest from reference TRBV5-1 and TRBJ1-1, the complete variable domain is KAGVTQTPRYLIKTRGQQVTLSCSPISGHRSVSWYQQTPGQGLQFLFEYFSETQRNKGNFPGRFSGRQFSNSRSEMNVSTLELGDSALYLCASSLVPDRANTEAFFGQGTRLTVV.

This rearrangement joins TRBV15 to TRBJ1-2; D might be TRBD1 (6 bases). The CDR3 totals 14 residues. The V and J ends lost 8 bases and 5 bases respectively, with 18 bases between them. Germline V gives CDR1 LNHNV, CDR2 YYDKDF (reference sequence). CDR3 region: CATRPLLGQYGYTF. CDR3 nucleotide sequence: TGTGCCACCCGCCCTCTATTAGGACAGTATGGCTACACCTTC. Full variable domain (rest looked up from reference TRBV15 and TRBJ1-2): DAMVIQNPRYQVTQFGKPVTLSCSQTLNHNVMYWYQQKSSQAPKLLFHYYDKDFNNEADTPDNFQSRRPNTSFCFLDIRSPGLGDTAMYLCATRPLLGQYGYTFGSGTRLTVV.

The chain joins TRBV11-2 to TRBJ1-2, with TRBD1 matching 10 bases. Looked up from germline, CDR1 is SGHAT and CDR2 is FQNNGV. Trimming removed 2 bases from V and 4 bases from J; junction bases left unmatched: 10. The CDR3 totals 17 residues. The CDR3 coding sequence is TGTGCCAGCAGCTTACGACTGGGGACAGGGGAACCCTATGGCTACACCTTC. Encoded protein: CASSLRLGTGEPYGYTF.